This T cell receptor beta chain appears in the sequencing data of a study of T-cell reconstitution after alpha-beta-depleted transplantation in children. Library preparation (for TCRbeta) was performed with unique molecular identifiers. Each CDR3 protein gets one entry after TCRdb re-called the PCR reads with MiXCR. The top ten clones hold roughly an eighth of a sample with around 500,000 distinct CDR3 sequences, more than 20% of them seen once. The CDR3 is made up of 13 amino acids. Trimming stripped 2 bases from V and 3 bases from J, with 11 bases between. Germline values: CDR1 DFQATT, CDR2 SNEGSKA (reference sequence). Ten or more counts support this clonotype.

The sample in question was PBMCs, mostly from graft donor cells, obtained 360 days after TCRalphabeta/CD19-depleted stem cell transplant. The chain carries TRBV20-1 and TRBJ2-7, with a weak D call TRBD1 (5 bases). This clonotype was obtained from a boy in the first two years of life who had a stem cell transplant for acute myeloid leukemia, so the T cells may come from the graft donor. CDR3 amino acids: CSARIAGFYEQYF. As DNA, the CDR3 is TGCAGTGCTAGAATCGCAGGGTTCTACGAGCAGTACTTC.